This TCR beta chain is from a study of yellow fever vaccine responses in identical twins. Study-wide results and limits: Twins reportedly had a vaccine T cell response that seemed partly convergent, partly personalized.

Regarding this clonotype: Its antigen remains unidentified.

TCRdb re-derived calls from the RT-PCR reads in MiXCR, one entry per CDR3 protein. The table records some 11,000 distinct CDR3 sequences, over 60% of them present only once. Trimming cost V 5 bases and J 4 bases; bases outside gene matches: 8. The CDR3 length is 16 residues. Germline lookup yields CDR1 PRHDT and CDR2 FYEKMQ (reference sequence). Sequences were derived from T cells from blood (PBMCs), unsorted or a sorted subset (not recorded which), sampled before or after yellow fever vaccination (not recorded which). This TCR was sampled from a woman between 18 and 29 years old who received the yellow fever vaccine. The chain links TRBV13 to TRBJ2-6; 7 nucleotides align to TRBD1. The DNA of the CDR3 is TGTGCCAGCAGCCAAGGACAGGAGGCCGGGGCCAACGTCCTGACTTTC. Its protein product is CASSQGQEAGANVLTF.